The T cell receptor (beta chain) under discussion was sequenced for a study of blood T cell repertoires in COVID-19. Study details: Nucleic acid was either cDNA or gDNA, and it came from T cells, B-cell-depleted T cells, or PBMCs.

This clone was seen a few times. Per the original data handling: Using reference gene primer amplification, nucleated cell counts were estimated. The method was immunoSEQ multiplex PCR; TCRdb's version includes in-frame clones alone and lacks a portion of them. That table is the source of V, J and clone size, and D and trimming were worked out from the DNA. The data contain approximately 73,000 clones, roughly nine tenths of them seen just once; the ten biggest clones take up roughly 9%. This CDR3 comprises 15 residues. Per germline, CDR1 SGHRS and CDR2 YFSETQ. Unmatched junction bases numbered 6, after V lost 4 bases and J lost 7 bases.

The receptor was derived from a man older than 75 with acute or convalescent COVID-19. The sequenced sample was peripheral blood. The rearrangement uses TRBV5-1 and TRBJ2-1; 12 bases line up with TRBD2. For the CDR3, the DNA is TGCGCCAGCAGCGCTAGCGGGGGGGCCTGGAATGAGCAGTTCTTC. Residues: CASSASGGAWNEQFF.